This T cell receptor (beta chain) is drawn from a study of blood T cell repertoires in COVID-19. Overall study context: T cells, B-cell-depleted T cells, or PBMCs supplied cDNA or gDNA.

The CDR3 loop spans 14 amino acids. The V end was cut by 6 bases, the J end by 8 bases, with 14 bases between. Germline V CDR1 and CDR2: SGHTA, FQGNSA. Authors' methods: For nucleated cells, counts were estimated from reference gene primer amplification. Sequencing used immunoSEQ multiplex PCR; TCRdb keeps in-frame clones, though not all of them. V and J calls and clone size are those listed in that table; D and trimming were worked out from the DNA. The data show fewer than 60,000 clones, with just under 80% seen just once and about 25% held by the top ten. This clone occurred once. Sequencing used peripheral blood. The sequence was obtained from a human donor in a cohort sampled during active COVID-19. The rearrangement uses TRBV7-2 and TRBJ1-6; no firm D call. CDR3 nucleotide sequence: TGTGCCAGCAGGCCACGGGGAATATATTCACCCCTCCACTTT. This codes for CASRPRGIYSPLHF.